This TCR beta chain comes out of a study of cytomegalovirus exposure and HLA in healthy donors. Germline values: CDR1 SGHRS, CDR2 YFSETQ. The V end lost 4 bases, the J end lost 1 base, and 14 bases lay between the germline ends. CDR3 size: 15 residues. Assay used: immunoSEQ multiplex PCR; TCRdb lists only in-frame clones, some missing. The data hold under 300,000 clones, with roughly 86% observed a single time. This rearrangement joins TRBV5-1 to TRBJ1-1; the D gene is possibly TRBD1 (6 bases). Input material: PBMCs. This clonotype was sampled from a woman in her thirties in good health and CMV-seropositive. This CDR3 is CASSVSGHTNTEAFF. In DNA form, the CDR3 reads TGCGCCAGCAGCGTCTCGGGACACACGAACACTGAAGCTTTCTTT.